One and the same sample provided the 18 T cell receptor beta chains below, sequenced in a study of CD8+ T cells in alopecia areata. Treatment of the sample: oral pan-JAK inhibitor, 5-10 mg twice daily. Isolated RNA was reverse transcribed into cDNA used as the sequencing template. The protocol was immunoSEQ multiplex PCR, while the TCRdb copy is restricted to in-frame clones and leaves out a portion. The sample shows under 350,000 clones, 58% of them seen only once. Sequenced here: CD4+ T cells sorted from blood, sampled at week 24, from a patient treated with tofacitinib. The origin of the receptors is a human donor with alopecia areata.

This chain connects TRBV27 to TRBJ2-3; perhaps TRBD1 as D (5 bases). There are 15 residues in the CDR3. Deletions cut 4 bases from V and 2 bases from J, with 13 bases between. Germline CDR1 and CDR2: MNHEY and SMNVEV (reference sequence). The CDR3 loop is CASSWGRPYTDTQYF. The CDR3 region has the DNA TGTGCCAGCAGTTGGGGCAGGCCTTACACAGATACGCAGTATTTT.

J is TRBJ1-1 and V is TRBV29-1; no definite D call. Germline V gives CDR1 SQVTM, CDR2 ANQGSEA. Trimming took off 3 bases at V and 9 bases at J, with 11 bases between the two ends. This CDR3 region has 11 residues. The CDR3 DNA sequence: TGCAGCGTTGATGGCACCGTACAAGCTTTCTTT. Residues: CSVDGTVQAFF.

V is TRBV6-5 and J is TRBJ2-2; no reliable D call. Germline V CDR1 and CDR2: MNHEY, SVGAGI. The CDR3 is 15 residues long. The ends were cut back, 6 bases at V and 3 bases at J, with 14 bases in the middle. The CDR3 region has the DNA TGTGCCAGCAGGGCCCTAACTCGGGACACCGGGGAGCTGTTTTTT. This gives the protein CASRALTRDTGELFF.

The chain recombines TRBV4-2 with TRBJ1-1, with no clear D. This CDR3 region has 15 residues. Germline V gives CDR1 LGHNA, CDR2 YNFKEQ. V gave up 1 base and J gave up 2 bases, with 11 bases separating them. The DNA of the CDR3 is TGTGCCAGCAGCCAAGGGTATAGGGCTAACACTGAAGCTTTCTTT. This translates into CASSQGYRANTEAFF.

The rearrangement joins TRBV30 to TRBJ2-7; weak D call: TRBD1 (6 bases). Germline lookup yields CDR1 GTSNPN and CDR2 SVGIG (reference sequence). Trimming removed 3 bases at V and 3 bases at J, with 12 bases between. The CDR3 length is 13 residues. CDR3: CAWRGTGFYEQYF. CDR3 nucleotide sequence: TGTGCCTGGAGGGGAACAGGGTTCTACGAGCAGTACTTC.

The chain combines TRBV6-1 with TRBJ2-7, with a weak D call TRBD1 (5 bases). The CDR3 runs to 13 residues. The germline V and J ends were trimmed by 5 bases and 5 bases, with 13 bases remaining between them. CDR1 is MNHNS and CDR2 is SASEGT in the germline V gene. CDR3 sequence reads: CASSPQTVHEQYF. The CDR3 bases are TGTGCCAGCAGTCCACAGACAGTTCACGAGCAGTACTTC.

The V call is TRBV30, the J call TRBJ1-2, with a tentative D call TRBD1 (6 bases). Per germline, CDR1 GTSNPN and CDR2 SVGIG (reference sequence). Trimming took 4 bases from V and 8 from J, leaving 17 bases between them. The CDR3 covers 13 residues. In nucleotides, the CDR3 is TGTGCCTGGACGTTACAGGGTGGTAACGGCTACACCTTC. It encodes CAWTLQGGNGYTF.

This clone has only a few counts. The J gene is TRBJ2-5, the V gene TRBV29-1; a possible D gene is TRBD1 (5 bases). Germline CDR1 reads SQVTM; CDR2 reads ANQGSEA. V gave up 7 bases and J gave up 5 bases, with 14 bases separating them. This CDR3 is 12 amino acids long. The CDR3 loop is CSGTQDRETQYF. The CDR3 DNA follows: TGCAGCGGGACACAGGACCGGGAGACCCAGTACTTC. Supplemented by reference TRBV29-1 and TRBJ2-5, the full variable domain reads SAVISQKPSRDICQRGTSLTIQCQVDSQVTMMFWYRQQPGQSLTLIATANQGSEATYESGFVIDKFPISRPNLTFSTLTVSNMSPEDSSIYLCSGTQDRETQYFGPGTRLLVL.

This clone was observed a handful of times. The chain joins TRBV5-1 to TRBJ2-5; D unclear. The CDR3 totals 14 residues. The germline V gene has CDR1 SGHRS and CDR2 YFSETQ. V lost 1 base and J lost 9, with 16 bases in between. This CDR3 is CASSLRQVNGPQYF. The CDR3 DNA reads as TGCGCCAGCAGCTTGAGGCAGGTGAATGGTCCCCAGTACTTC.

The chain has TRBV29-1 and TRBJ1-1, with no clear D. The length of the CDR3 is 12 residues. CDR1 SQVTM and CDR2 ANQGSEA come from the germline V gene. V lost 2 bases, J lost 4 bases, and 8 bases lay in between. CDR3 protein: CSVEFLATEAFF. CDR3 nucleotide sequence: TGCAGCGTTGAATTTCTGGCCACTGAAGCTTTCTTT.

The V call is TRBV14, the J call TRBJ1-2, with D hard to call. CDR1 is SGHDN, CDR2 FVKESK, per germline. Trimming left V 5 bases short and J 4 bases short, with 14 bases between. The CDR3 length is 14 residues. The CDR3 DNA sequence: TGTGCCAGCAGCACGGGGAAGGGATCCTATGGCTACACCTTC. Translated, it gives CASSTGKGSYGYTF.

This clone showed up just a few times. DNA of the CDR3: TGTGCCAGCAGCTTAGATCGGGGGGGAGTCACAGATACGCAGTATTTT. It encodes CASSLDRGGVTDTQYF. The rearrangement links TRBV11-2 to TRBJ2-3; TRBD2 matches 8 bases. Per the germline V gene, CDR1 is SGHAT and CDR2 is FQNNGV. The CDR3 totals 16 residues. Trimming removed 0 bases from V and 2 bases from J; junction bases left unmatched: 4. Combining the CDR3 with reference TRBV11-2 and TRBJ2-3 gives the whole variable domain EAGVAQSPRYKIIEKRQSVAFWCNPISGHATLYWYQQILGQGPKLLIQFQNNGVVDDSQLPKDRFSAERLKGVDSTLKIQPAKLEDSAVYLCASSLDRGGVTDTQYFGPGTRLTVL.

This clone turned up a few times. The chain links TRBV5-6 to TRBJ1-6, with 9 positions matching TRBD1. The CDR3 consists of 16 residues. V lost 0 bases to trimming and J lost 9 bases; unmatched junction nucleotides: 7. The germline CDR1 and CDR2 sequences are SGHDT and YYEEEE. The CDR3 here is CASSLGEQGATSPLHF. The DNA of the CDR3 is TGTGCCAGCAGCTTGGGGGAACAGGGGGCAACTTCACCCCTCCACTTT.

The CDR3 nucleotides are TGTGCCAGCAGCTTGAGTATTTACGAGCAGTACTTC. It codes for CASSLSIYEQYF. The chain couples TRBV7-2 to TRBJ2-7; D is unclear. Trimming took 3 bases from V and 4 from J, leaving 7 bases between them. CDR1 is SGHTA and CDR2 is FQGNSA in the germline V gene. This CDR3 region has 12 residues.

This clone appeared once. V usage is TRBV2 and J usage is TRBJ2-1; perhaps TRBD2 as D (5 bases). With 1 base removed from V and 9 bases from J, the gap between germline ends came to 13 bases. The CDR3 is made up of 14 amino acids. CDR1 is SNHLY and CDR2 is FYNNEI in the germline V gene. The CDR3 region has the DNA TGTGCCAGCAGTGAAGACGGAGAGGGAATTGAGCAGTTCTTC. Its protein product is CASSEDGEGIEQFF.

The chain combines TRBV30 with TRBJ2-1; D is unclear. Germline V gene lookup returns CDR1 GTSNPN and CDR2 SVGIG (reference sequence). CDR3 length: 10 residues. The CDR3 nucleotides are TGTGCTTTGGGCGACAATGAGCAGTTCTTC. Protein: CALGDNEQFF.

This rearrangement joins TRBV5-1 to TRBJ2-1; 11 nucleotides match TRBD1. V shed 6 bases and J 3 bases; nucleotides not matched to a gene: 5. The germline CDR1 and CDR2 sequences are SGHRS and YFSETQ. This CDR3 has 15 residues. The CDR3 reads CASILGTGGYNEQFF. The CDR3 nucleotides are TGCGCCAGCATCTTAGGGACAGGGGGCTACAATGAGCAGTTCTTC.

This sequence joins TRBV2 and TRBJ1-5, with TRBD1 matching over 9 bases. The CDR3 length is 15 residues. V gave up 7 bases and J gave up 1 base; unmatched junction bases: 5. The germline CDR1 and CDR2 sequences are SNHLY and FYNNEI. CDR3 loop: CASTRTGVSNQPQHF. CDR3 sequence (DNA): TGTGCCAGCACCCGGACAGGGGTAAGCAATCAGCCCCAGCATTTT.